This is a list of T cell receptor beta chains from one sample in a study of blood T cell repertoires in COVID-19. Method: immunoSEQ multiplex PCR; TCRdb's copy keeps in-frame clones and lacks some. The sample consists of about 270,000 clones, 75% to 95% of them appearing once. The specimen sequenced was PBMCs or T cells enriched from blood (not recorded which). These receptors all stem from a man aged 35 to 55 who had been exposed to COVID-19. Each CDR3 is given with its conserved first and last residue. Each record gives: V gene, clone size, D gene, J gene, CDR3 DNA, CDR3 protein. The D gene is left open where the match is weak. The size entry is marked missing in some rows and otherwise reads once, few, many or a size class.

TRBV14,NA,TRBD2,TRBJ2-7,TGTGCCAGCAGCCGACCACTAGCGGGCATATACGAGCAGTACTTC,CASSRPLAGIYEQYF
TRBV29-1,few,NA,TRBJ1-4,TGCACGGCGGGGCAGGGTGGTGAAAAACTGTTTTTT,CTAGQGGEKLFF
TRBV27,NA,NA,TRBJ2-6,TGTGCCAGCAGTCTATACAGGGTCTCTGGGGCCAACGTCCTGACTTTC,CASSLYRVSGANVLTF
TRBV5-1,NA,TRBD2,TRBJ2-1,TGCGCCAGCAGCTTGGTGATGGCGGGAGGGCCCAATGAGCAGTTCTTC,CASSLVMAGGPNEQFF
TRBV12-5,NA,NA,TRBJ2-7,TGTGCTAGTGGTTTTTCTTTGCGGGTCTCTACTCCCTACGAGCAGTACTTC,CASGFSLRVSTPYEQYF
TRBV5-6,NA,TRBD2,TRBJ2-7,TGTGCCAGCAGCCCGGGGGGCCTAGCGGGAGGCGAGCAGTACTTC,CASSPGGLAGGEQYF
TRBV5-1,NA,TRBD2,TRBJ2-3,TGCGCCAGCAGGACGGGACTAGCGGGCACAGATACGCAGTATTTT,CASRTGLAGTDTQYF
TRBV24-1,NA,TRBD1,TRBJ2-3,TGTGCCACCTCCACGCCGGGACAGGGTGGGGATACGCAGTATTTT,CATSTPGQGGDTQYF
TRBV27,NA,TRBD2,TRBJ2-3,TGTGCCAGCAGTTTACAGGCTAGCGGGGCCGGGGATACGCAGTATTTT,CASSLQASGAGDTQYF
TRBV11-1,NA,NA,TRBJ2-3,TGTGCCAGCAGCTTAGGAGGCGGGTCAGATACGCAGTATTTT,CASSLGGGSDTQYF
TRBV30,NA,NA,TRBJ1-2,TGTGCCTGGAGTAGGGGTGGAGGCTACACCTTC,CAWSRGGGYTF
TRBV5-4,NA,NA,TRBJ1-3,TGTGCCAGCAGCTCCAGGCCAGGGATTTTAACAGGAAACACCATATATTTT,CASSSRPGILTGNTIYF
TRBV4-3,NA,NA,TRBJ2-1,TGCGCCAGCAGCCAAGATCGGACTACCTATGAGCAGTTCTTC,CASSQDRTTYEQFF
TRBV10-3,NA,NA,TRBJ2-7,TGTGCCATCAGTGAGTCTATCAGGGCCTACGAGCAGTACTTC,CAISESIRAYEQYF
TRBV28,NA,TRBD1,TRBJ2-5,TGTGCCAGCAGTTCAAGGGCAGGGGGTCTGGCCATCCAAGAGACCCAGTACTTC,CASSSRAGGLAIQETQYF
TRBV12-3/TRBV12-4,once,NA,TRBJ1-5,TGTGCCAGCAGTCCTCCGGGCAATCAGCCCCAGCATTTT,CASSPPGNQPQHF
TRBV19,NA,TRBD2,TRBJ2-3,TGTGCCAGTAGTACCCGGACTAGCGGGGAGTGGAGCACAGATACGCAGTATTTT,CASSTRTSGEWSTDTQYF
TRBV5-1,NA,TRBD1,TRBJ2-6,TGCGCCAGCAGCTTAACCATCGACAGGGCTGGGGCCAACGTCCTGACTTTC,CASSLTIDRAGANVLTF
TRBV7-2,NA,NA,TRBJ1-3,TGTGCCAGCAGCTTAGCCGGGACACTGAATGGAAACACCATATATTTT,CASSLAGTLNGNTIYF
TRBV7-3,NA,TRBD2,TRBJ2-2,TGTGCCAGCAGCTTCACGGTGACTAGCGGGAGGACGGACACCGGGGAGCTGTTTTTT,CASSFTVTSGRTDTGELFF